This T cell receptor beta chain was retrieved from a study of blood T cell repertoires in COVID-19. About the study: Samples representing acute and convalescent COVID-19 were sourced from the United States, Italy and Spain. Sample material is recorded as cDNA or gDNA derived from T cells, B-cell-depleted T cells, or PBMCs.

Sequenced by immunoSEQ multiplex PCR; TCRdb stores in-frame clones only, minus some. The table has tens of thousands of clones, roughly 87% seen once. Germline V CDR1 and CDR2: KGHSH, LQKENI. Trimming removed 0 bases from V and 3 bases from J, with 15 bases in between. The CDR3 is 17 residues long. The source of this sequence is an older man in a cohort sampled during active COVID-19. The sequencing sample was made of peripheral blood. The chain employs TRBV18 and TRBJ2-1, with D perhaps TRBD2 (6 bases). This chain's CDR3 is CASSPPYSAGYYNEQFF. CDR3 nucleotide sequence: TGTGCCAGCTCACCACCGTATAGCGCGGGATACTACAATGAGCAGTTCTTC.